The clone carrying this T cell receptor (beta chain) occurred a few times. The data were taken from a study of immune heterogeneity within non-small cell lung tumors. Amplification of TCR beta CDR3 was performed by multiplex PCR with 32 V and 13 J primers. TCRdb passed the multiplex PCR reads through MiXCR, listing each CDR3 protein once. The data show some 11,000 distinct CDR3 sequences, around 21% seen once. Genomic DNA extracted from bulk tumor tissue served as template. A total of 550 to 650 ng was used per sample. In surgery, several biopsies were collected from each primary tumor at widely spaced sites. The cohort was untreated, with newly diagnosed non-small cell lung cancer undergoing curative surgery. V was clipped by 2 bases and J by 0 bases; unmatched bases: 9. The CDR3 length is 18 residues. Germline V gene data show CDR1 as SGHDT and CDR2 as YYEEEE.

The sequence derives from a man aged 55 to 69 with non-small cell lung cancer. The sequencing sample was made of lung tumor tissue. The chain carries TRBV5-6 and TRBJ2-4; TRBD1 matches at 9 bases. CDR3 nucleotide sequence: TGTGCCAGCAGCTTTGGACAGGGGTCCAGGCTAGCCAAAAACATTCAGTACTTC. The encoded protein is CASSFGQGSRLAKNIQYF.